This entry lists 15 T cell receptor beta chains sequenced from one sample in a study of cytomegalovirus exposure and HLA in healthy donors. Measured with immunoSEQ multiplex PCR; TCRdb has only the in-frame clones, and not every one. The sample has some 310,000 clones, roughly 87% seen once. Sequenced input: PBMCs. The source is a man aged 25-45 years in good health and CMV-seronegative.

CDR3 sequence (DNA): TGTGCCAGCAGCGACCGTGGGGGCGGAAGCACAGATACGCAGTATTTT. It translates to CASSDRGGGSTDTQYF. The chain is built from TRBV9 and TRBJ2-3; a possible D gene is TRBD1 (6 bases). Trimming shortened V by 3 bases and J by 0 bases, and 14 bases separated the two germline ends. The CDR3 has 16 amino acids. From germline, CDR1 is SGDLS and CDR2 YYNGEE.

The chain recombines TRBV18 with TRBJ1-1; 7 bases map to TRBD1. Germline V gives CDR1 KGHSH, CDR2 LQKENI. V shed 8 bases and J 1 base; nucleotides not matched to a gene: 7. CDR3 length: 14 amino acids. The CDR3 region is CASRPTGTNTEAFF. The CDR3 DNA is TGTGCCAGCCGCCCGACAGGGACGAACACTGAAGCTTTCTTT. Full variable domain (outside the CDR3, taken from reference TRBV18 and TRBJ1-1): NAGVMQNPRHLVRRRGQEARLRCSPMKGHSHVYWYRQLPEEGLKFMVYLQKENIIDESGMPKERFSAEFPKEGPSILRIQQVVRGDSAAYFCASRPTGTNTEAFFGQGTRLTVV.

The genes are TRBV19 and TRBJ1-4, with unresolved D. The V and J ends lost 5 bases and 3 bases respectively, with 13 bases between them. The germline CDR1 and CDR2 sequences are LNHDA and SQIVND (reference sequence). CDR3 size: 15 residues. CDR3 sequence (DNA): TGTGCCAGTAGTGGAGTATTATTGGCTAATGAAAAACTGTTTTTT. It translates to CASSGVLLANEKLFF.

V and J are TRBV27 and TRBJ2-5; 7 positions match TRBD1. V lost 8 bases to trimming and J lost 5 bases; unmatched junction nucleotides: 5. The V gene's germline CDR1 is MNHEY and CDR2 SMNVEV (reference sequence). This CDR3 spans 12 amino acids. CDR3 in DNA: TGTGCCAGCGGGGTGACAGGGGAGACCCAGTACTTC. Translated: CASGVTGETQYF.

Concerning this clone: Other DNA sequences in this sample translate to the same CDR3. J is TRBJ2-7 and V is TRBV2; no reliable D call. There are 11 residues in the CDR3. Germline V lookup: CDR1 SNHLY, CDR2 FYNNEI. V was clipped by 0 bases and J by 6 bases, with 3 bases between them. CDR3 in DNA: TGTGCCAGCAGTGAAGCCTTCGAGCAGTACTTC. This sequence encodes CASSEAFEQYF.

The chain carries TRBV29-1 and TRBJ1-2; D gene uncertain. In germline, CDR1 is SQVTM, CDR2 ANQGSEA. There are 11 residues in the CDR3. V was shortened by 5 bases and J by 4 bases, with 8 bases between the two germline ends. CDR3 sequence reads: CSVPGFYGYTF. The CDR3 DNA reads TGCAGCGTTCCAGGTTTCTATGGCTACACCTTC.

This clone was counted a single time. This chain joins TRBV27 and TRBJ2-3; 8 bases map to TRBD2. V shed 6 bases and J 2 bases; nucleotides not matched to a gene: 7. The CDR3 consists of 15 residues. Germline CDR1 reads MNHEY; CDR2 reads SMNVEV (reference sequence). The DNA for the CDR3 is TGTGCCAGCAGCCCCTTAGCGGGGAACACAGATACGCAGTATTTT. It is translated as CASSPLAGNTDTQYF.

This clone is a singleton in its sample. The gene calls are TRBV9 and TRBJ2-3; 8 nucleotides match TRBD2. V gave up 3 bases and J gave up 0 bases; unmatched junction bases: 3. The CDR3 is 15 residues long. CDR1 is SGDLS and CDR2 is YYNGEE in the germline V gene. The CDR3 here is CASSATSGSTDTQYF. DNA of the CDR3: TGTGCCAGCAGCGCCACTAGCGGAAGCACAGATACGCAGTATTTT.

The chain links TRBV18 to TRBJ1-4, with 7 bases matching TRBD1. The CDR3 contains 15 residues. The J segment lost 8 bases and the V segment lost 6 bases, leaving 12 bases of the junction unmatched. Germline CDR1 KGHSH, CDR2 LQKENI. The CDR3 here is CASSQNRGSNEKLFF. CDR3 DNA sequence: TGTGCCAGCTCCCAGAACAGGGGTAGTAACGAAAAACTGTTTTTT. Combining the CDR3 with reference TRBV18 and TRBJ1-4 gives the whole variable domain NAGVMQNPRHLVRRRGQEARLRCSPMKGHSHVYWYRQLPEEGLKFMVYLQKENIIDESGMPKERFSAEFPKEGPSILRIQQVVRGDSAAYFCASSQNRGSNEKLFFGSGTQLSVL.

A few counts support this clone. The V and J genes are TRBV20-1 and TRBJ1-6, with 7 bases fitting TRBD1. Germline loops: CDR1 DFQATT, CDR2 SNEGSKA (reference sequence). V trimming: 4 bases; J trimming: 11 bases; junction bases outside the gene matches: 2. The CDR3 spans 11 residues. Here the CDR3 reads CSAIQGPPLHF. The DNA of the CDR3 is TGCAGTGCTATACAGGGGCCACCCCTCCACTTT.

The rearrangement links TRBV7-9 to TRBJ1-6; tentatively, D is TRBD1 (6 bases). Trimming took 2 bases from V and 8 from J, leaving 16 bases between them. The germline V gene encodes CDR1 SEHNR and CDR2 FQNEAQ (reference sequence). This CDR3 contains 16 residues. The CDR3 DNA follows: TGTGCCAGCAGCTTATATGCAGGGGAGGGTGATTCACCCCTCCACTTT. It translates to CASSLYAGEGDSPLHF.

J is TRBJ1-2 and V is TRBV7-9; TRBD1 matches 8 bases. Germline V gene lookup returns CDR1 SEHNR and CDR2 FQNEAQ (reference sequence). The CDR3 covers 14 residues. With V trimmed by 8 bases and J by 1 base, 6 bases remained unmatched. The CDR3 DNA reads TGTGCCAGCTTCGACAGGGGTCTTAACTATGGCTACACCTTC. It codes for CASFDRGLNYGYTF.

V usage is TRBV11-2 and J usage is TRBJ2-7, with D uncertain. V was shortened by 0 bases and J by 3 bases, with 3 bases between the two germline ends. Germline loops: CDR1 SGHAT, CDR2 FQNNGV. The CDR3 loop spans 12 amino acids. CDR3 DNA: TGTGCCAGCAGCTTAGACGGCTACGAGCAGTACTTC. Amino acids: CASSLDGYEQYF.

V usage is TRBV5-1 and J usage is TRBJ2-5, with 11 nucleotides matching TRBD1. The germline V gene encodes CDR1 SGHRS and CDR2 YFSETQ. This CDR3 region has 16 residues. V gave up 3 bases and J gave up 2 bases; unmatched junction bases: 6. CDR3 sequence reads: CASSWARDRGQETQYF. For the CDR3, the DNA is TGCGCCAGCAGCTGGGCAAGGGACAGGGGGCAAGAGACCCAGTACTTC.

The rearrangement joins TRBV5-1 to TRBJ2-1, with D possibly TRBD1 on 6 matching bases. This CDR3 region has 16 residues. V lost 5 bases, J lost 5 bases, and 20 bases lay in between. Germline assignment: CDR1 SGHRS and CDR2 YFSETQ. The CDR3 protein is CASRSGTLVLDNEQFF. DNA of the CDR3: TGCGCCAGCAGGTCCGGGACACTGGTACTCGACAATGAGCAGTTCTTC.